Below, 29 T cell receptor beta chains from the same sample are listed, as sequenced in a study of human T cells and chemical hapten exposure. TCRdb fed the RACE reads into MiXCR, producing one record per CDR3 protein. The repertoire holds a few hundred thousand distinct CDR3 sequences, with over 6% as singletons. Time point given: patch test 2, 6 weeks after DPC sensitization. Treatment given: therapeutic diphenylcyclopropenone sensitization with weekly scalp DPC. Material: whole blood, obtained in connection with sensitization to the hapten diphenylcyclopropenone (DPC). These receptors were obtained from a woman in her late teens or twenties with alopecia areata. Some clones in this sample may be carry-over from other donors' samples.

Only a few counts were recorded for this clonotype. The V gene is TRBV28, the J gene TRBJ1-2; TRBD1 aligns across 11 bases. The trim removed 11 bases at V and 5 bases at J, leaving 7 bases unmatched. The germline gives CDR1 MDHEN, CDR2 SYDVKM. CDR3 length equals 13 residues. CDR3 nucleotides: TGTGCCGGGGGACAGGGGGGAACTTATGGCTACACCTTC. As protein: CAGGQGGTYGYTF.

This clonotype was observed a few times. The V call is TRBV27, the J call TRBJ1-4; TRBD1 might be the D (5 bases). The CDR3 is 13 residues long. The V and J ends lost 4 bases and 4 bases respectively, with 7 bases between them. Germline V gene sequence: CDR1 MNHEY, CDR2 SMNVEV (reference sequence). The CDR3 is CASSWGFNEKLFF. CDR3 bases: TGTGCCAGCAGTTGGGGCTTTAATGAAAAACTGTTTTTT.

At least ten counts were recorded for this clonotype. V is TRBV6-5 and J is TRBJ1-1, with D hard to call. Per germline, CDR1 MNHEY and CDR2 SVGAGI. The ends were cut back, 5 bases at V and 4 bases at J, with 11 bases in the middle. This CDR3 has 13 residues. Here the CDR3 reads CASSPIRTTEAFF. The CDR3 coding sequence is TGTGCCAGCAGTCCCATCAGAACCACTGAAGCTTTCTTT.

J is TRBJ2-1 and V is TRBV7-2; D remains unclear. V was pared by 3 bases and J by 8 bases, with 5 bases between. The length of the CDR3 is 11 residues. The germline CDR1 and CDR2 sequences are SGHTA and FQGNSA. Written as DNA, the CDR3 is TGTGCCAGCAGCTTCAACGATGAGCAGTTCTTC. Protein sequence: CASSFNDEQFF. Supplemented by reference TRBV7-2 and TRBJ2-1, the full variable domain reads GAGVSQSPSNKVTEKGKDVELRCDPISGHTALYWYRQSLGQGLEFLIYFQGNSAPDKSGLPSDRFSAERTGGSVSTLTIQRTQQEDSAVYLCASSFNDEQFFGPGTRLTVL.

The table lists this clonotype with a few counts. The genes are TRBV19 and TRBJ2-1, with TRBD2 matching over 10 bases. Germline assignment: CDR1 LNHDA and CDR2 SQIVND (reference sequence). The V gene end was trimmed by 3 bases and the J gene end by 0 bases; junction bases not matched to a gene: 2. CDR3 size: 16 residues. This chain's CDR3 is CASSISGGSSYNEQFF. The CDR3 DNA follows: TGTGCCAGTAGTATTAGCGGGGGGAGCTCCTACAATGAGCAGTTCTTC.

The chain combines TRBV7-9 with TRBJ2-7; 8 bases fit TRBD2. CDR1 and CDR2 (germline): SEHNR, FQNEAQ (reference sequence). V dropped 8 bases and J dropped 2; count of bases not matched to a gene: 8. This CDR3 contains 14 residues. CDR3 sequence: CASPWGLVTYEQYF. CDR3 nucleotides: TGTGCCAGCCCTTGGGGACTAGTCACCTACGAGCAGTACTTC.

This clonotype was seen repeatedly, ten times or more. The chain is built from TRBV7-2 and TRBJ2-3, with D perhaps TRBD2 (5 bases). Germline V lookup: CDR1 SGHTA, CDR2 FQGNSA. This CDR3 spans 13 amino acids. V was trimmed by 4 bases and J by 5 bases, leaving 10 bases between them. The chain's CDR3 is CASSSRAGDTQYF. CDR3 DNA sequence: TGTGCCAGCAGCTCACGCGCGGGAGATACGCAGTATTTT.

In this sample, this clonotype turned up a few times. The V call is TRBV7-9, the J call TRBJ2-1; D is possibly TRBD1 (6 bases). V gave up 8 bases and J gave up 0 bases, with 11 bases separating them. The germline V gene encodes CDR1 SEHNR and CDR2 FQNEAQ (reference sequence). This CDR3 is built from 14 residues. CDR3 DNA sequence: TGTGCCAGCTCCGAGGGGGACTCCTACAATGAGCAGTTCTTC. Protein product: CASSEGDSYNEQFF.

This clonotype was seen many times. V is TRBV27 and J is TRBJ2-3, with D hard to call. Germline values: CDR1 MNHEY, CDR2 SMNVEV (reference sequence). This CDR3 is 15 amino acids long. V was shortened by 7 bases and J by 0 bases, with 14 bases between the two germline ends. The CDR3 DNA is TGTGCCAGCACTGACCCTAGAGGAAGCACAGATACGCAGTATTTT. It translates to CASTDPRGSTDTQYF.

This clonotype was observed many times. This chain connects TRBV20-1 to TRBJ2-7; 15 bases map to TRBD2. The CDR3 consists of 19 residues. The germline CDR1 and CDR2 sequences are DFQATT and SNEGSKA (reference sequence). Trimming at V came to 0 bases and at J to 2 bases, leaving 11 bases not matched to a gene. The DNA of the CDR3 is TGCAGTGCTAGAGATGCCCCGGGACTAGCGGGGGGCCTACCCTACGAGCAGTACTTC. It encodes CSARDAPGLAGGLPYEQYF.

This clonotype has a handful of counts. The chain employs TRBV6-5 and TRBJ1-5; no firm D call. CDR3 length: 15 residues. Trimming pared 0 bases from V and 7 bases from J, leaving 13 bases between. CDR1 MNHEY and CDR2 SVGAGI come from the germline V gene. CDR3 loop: CASSYSGPSGQPQHF. The CDR3, as DNA: TGTGCCAGCAGTTACTCGGGCCCCAGCGGGCAGCCCCAGCATTTT.

The chain couples TRBV20-1 to TRBJ1-2, with D unclear. There are 13 residues in the CDR3. CDR1 DFQATT and CDR2 SNEGSKA come from the germline V gene (reference sequence). The V and J ends lost 3 bases and 0 bases respectively, with 8 bases between them. The CDR3 here is CSARLQPNYGYTF. In DNA form, the CDR3 reads TGCAGTGCTAGGTTACAGCCTAACTATGGCTACACCTTC.

This clonotype was recorded a few times. The rearrangement links TRBV3-1 to TRBJ2-7; D may be TRBD2 (6 bases). Trimming cost V 1 base and J 7 bases, with 17 bases left between them. This CDR3 contains 15 residues. Germline loops: CDR1 LGHDT, CDR2 YNNKEL (reference sequence). This chain's CDR3 is CASSQVLGGIEEQYF. CDR3 nucleotides: TGTGCCAGCAGCCAAGTCCTGGGGGGAATAGAAGAGCAGTACTTC.

Only a few counts were recorded for this clonotype. This chain connects TRBV15 to TRBJ2-2, with D perhaps given as TRBD1 or TRBD2 (5 bases each). There are 14 residues in the CDR3. V lost 3 bases to trimming and J lost 5 bases, with 10 bases between them. The germline CDR1 and CDR2 sequences are LNHNV and YYDKDF (reference sequence). The CDR3 protein is CATSSGRETGELFF. The DNA of the CDR3 is TGTGCCACCAGCAGTGGCAGGGAGACCGGGGAGCTGTTTTTT.

This clonotype turned up a few times. The chain recombines TRBV11-2 with TRBJ2-5; the match to TRBD2 covers 7 bases. The CDR3 length is 13 residues. Germline loops: CDR1 SGHAT, CDR2 FQNNGV. J gave up 5 bases and V 4 bases, and 4 bases lay outside the gene matches. CDR3 sequence (DNA): TGTGCCAGCAGCTCCGGGGGAGGGGAGACCCAGTACTTC. It codes for CASSSGGGETQYF.

This clonotype was counted at least ten times. The rearrangement links TRBV12-3 or TRBV12-4 to TRBJ1-2; unclear D gene. This CDR3 has 14 amino acids. Trimming pared 0 bases from V and 5 bases from J, leaving 10 bases between. CDR3 coding DNA: TGTGCCAGCAGTTTAGCGCGGCAGGATTATGGCTACACCTTC. As protein: CASSLARQDYGYTF.

This clonotype was recorded many times. The rearrangement links TRBV21-1 to TRBJ2-5; the table calls TRBD1, which could not be checked here. TRBV21-1 is a pseudogene. This CDR3 spans 14 amino acids. In nucleotides, the CDR3 is TGTGCCAAGGACAGGGTCGAGGAGCAAGAGACCCAGTACTTC. It is translated as CAKDRVEEQETQYF.

This clonotype was seen at least ten times. The rearrangement links TRBV2 to TRBJ1-4; no clear D gene. The CDR3 loop spans 15 amino acids. V lost 6 bases and J lost 3, with 14 bases in between. CDR1 is SNHLY, CDR2 FYNNEI, per germline. The CDR3 here is CASSQRTESNEKLFF. The CDR3 DNA is TGTGCCAGCAGCCAAAGAACGGAATCTAATGAAAAACTGTTTTTT.

This clonotype was found many times. The chain recombines TRBV20-1 with TRBJ1-4; D gene uncertain. Trimming pared 2 bases from V and 5 bases from J, leaving 15 bases between. Germline values: CDR1 DFQATT, CDR2 SNEGSKA (reference sequence). The CDR3 is 15 residues long. The CDR3 coding sequence is TGCAGTGCTAGACCCCTGGGGAGAGAAAATGAAAAACTGTTTTTT. This encodes CSARPLGRENEKLFF.

V usage is TRBV12-5 and J usage is TRBJ2-7; D call uncertain. Between the trimmed V and J ends, which lost 1 base and 3 bases, there was a span of 4 bases. Germline CDR1 LGHNT, CDR2 FRNRAP. The CDR3 length is 12 residues. The CDR3 coding sequence is TGTGCTAGTGGTTTGGACGGCTACGAGCAGTACTTC. Its protein is CASGLDGYEQYF.

This chain connects TRBV12-3 or TRBV12-4 to TRBJ2-1; a weak D match, TRBD1 (6 bases). This CDR3 region has 12 residues. V was clipped by 7 bases and J by 8 bases, with 12 bases between them. CDR3: CASNQGQDEQFF. The CDR3 region has the DNA TGTGCCAGCAACCAGGGGCAGGATGAGCAGTTCTTC.

V gene TRBV4-1 combines with J gene TRBJ1-2; the match to TRBD1 covers 12 bases. The CDR3 is 17 amino acids. V gave up 0 bases and J gave up 4 bases; unmatched junction bases: 6. CDR1 and CDR2 (germline): MGHRA, YSYEKL. CDR3 residues: CASSQEGQGAFRYGYTF. The CDR3 bases are TGCGCCAGCAGCCAAGAGGGACAGGGGGCATTTCGCTATGGCTACACCTTC.

In this sample, this clonotype turned up a few times. J is TRBJ1-2 and V is TRBV9, with 11 bases fitting TRBD1. This CDR3 has 17 residues. Germline lookup yields CDR1 SGDLS and CDR2 YYNGEE. V gave up 3 bases and J gave up 4 bases; unmatched junction bases: 11. The CDR3 sequence: CASSAGPRTGGFYGYTF. CDR3 DNA: TGTGCCAGCAGCGCTGGGCCCAGGACAGGGGGCTTCTATGGCTACACCTTC.

This clonotype was counted a few times. The chain employs TRBV2 and TRBJ2-1; tentatively, D is TRBD1 (6 bases). In germline, CDR1 is SNHLY, CDR2 FYNNEI. CDR3 length equals 13 residues. V was pared by 5 bases and J by 4 bases, with 9 bases between. CDR3 residues: CASSFGQYNEQFF. For the CDR3, the DNA is TGTGCCAGCAGTTTCGGACAGTACAATGAGCAGTTCTTC. Complete variable domain (other parts from reference TRBV2 and TRBJ2-1): EPEVTQTPSHQVTQMGQEVILRCVPISNHLYFYWYRQILGQKVEFLVSFYNNEISEKSEIFDDQFSVERPDGSNFTLKIRSTKLEDSAMYFCASSFGQYNEQFFGPGTRLTVL.

This sequence joins TRBV20-1 and TRBJ2-1, with TRBD1 matching over 7 bases. Germline V gives CDR1 DFQATT, CDR2 SNEGSKA (reference sequence). Losses at the gene ends were 2 bases for V and 2 bases for J; bases not matched to a gene: 6. The CDR3 runs 15 residues. Here the CDR3 DNA reads TGCAGTGCTAGAAGTAGGGGGCTTCCCTACAATGAGCAGTTCTTC. Translating it yields CSARSRGLPYNEQFF.

CDR3 region: CASSVQQGDTEAFF. As DNA, the CDR3 is TGCGCCAGCAGCGTACAACAGGGAGATACTGAAGCTTTCTTT. V and J are TRBV5-1 and TRBJ1-1; D is possibly TRBD1 (6 bases). This CDR3 has 14 residues. Trimming left V 4 bases short and J 5 bases short, with 15 bases between. From germline, CDR1 is SGHRS and CDR2 YFSETQ.

The V and J genes are TRBV12-5 and TRBJ2-2, with D possibly TRBD2 on 5 matching bases. The CDR3 consists of 12 residues. Germline values: CDR1 LGHNT, CDR2 FRNRAP. The ends were cut back, 3 bases at V and 8 bases at J, with 7 bases in the middle. Here the CDR3 reads CASGFSGGELFF. The CDR3 nucleotides read TGTGCTAGTGGTTTCTCGGGGGGGGAGCTGTTTTTT.

Only a few counts were recorded for this clonotype. The rearrangement uses TRBV5-1 and TRBJ2-3; perhaps D is TRBD1 or TRBD2 (5 bases each). The CDR3 is 15 amino acids. The V end lost 3 bases, the J end lost 3 bases, and 14 bases lay between the germline ends. Per the germline V gene, CDR1 is SGHRS and CDR2 is YFSETQ. The CDR3 sequence: CASSYGTEGTDTQYF. The DNA of the CDR3 is TGCGCCAGCAGCTATGGGACCGAGGGGACAGATACGCAGTATTTT.

A single count supports this clonotype. The chain joins TRBV6-5 to TRBJ1-3; possible D gene TRBD1, 6 bases. CDR3 length: 18 residues. With 2 bases removed from V and 0 bases from J, the gap between germline ends came to 17 bases. The germline gives CDR1 MNHEY, CDR2 SVGAGI. The CDR3 DNA reads TGTGCCAGCAGTTACCGGAGAAGCGCAGGGGACTCTGGAAACACCATATATTTT. It translates to CASSYRRSAGDSGNTIYF.